The source of this T cell receptor (beta chain) is a study of cytomegalovirus exposure and HLA in healthy donors. The overall study: The same platform as the approximately 700 first-cohort repertoires was used for the 95 to 150 validation repertoires, a later analysis reported. Findings and limits, study-wide: It was reported that the classifier diagnosed cytomegalovirus status with high specificity and sensitivity in both the original and validation cohorts. CMV antigen specificity of a few CMV-associated chains was confirmed in vitro.

Measured with immunoSEQ multiplex PCR; TCRdb has only the in-frame clones, and not every one. The table lists about 98,000 clones, roughly 90% of them singletons. This clone occurred a few times. No antigen is known for it. Different DNA sequences within this sample yield the same CDR3. The V and J ends lost 5 bases and 7 bases respectively, with 8 bases between them. The CDR3 extends over 11 amino acids. CDR1 and CDR2 (germline): MNHEY, SVGAGI. J is TRBJ1-2 and V is TRBV6-5, with D possibly being TRBD1 (5 bases). Sample: PBMCs. This sequence originates from a man younger than 35 in good health and CMV-seropositive. DNA for the CDR3: TGTGCCAGCAGTCCCGGGGGTGGCTACACCTTC. Its translation: CASSPGGGYTF.